The subject of this entry is one TCR beta chain. This entry belongs to a study of blood T cell repertoires in COVID-19. Study-level background: Samples representing acute and convalescent COVID-19 were sourced from the United States, Italy and Spain.

CDR1 is SQVTM, CDR2 ANQGSEA, per germline. The CDR3 runs to 15 residues. V lost 3 bases and J 0 bases, leaving 12 bases between the germline ends. Using immunoSEQ multiplex PCR, the repertoire was profiled, and TCRdb retains in-frame clones only, with some absent. The sample holds about 330,000 clones, approximately 82% seen once. The TCR comes from a woman in her 50s with acute or convalescent COVID-19. This sequence joins TRBV29-1 and TRBJ2-1; possibly TRBD2 for D (5 bases). The specimen was peripheral blood. This chain's CDR3 is CSVDGGSSSYNEQFF. The CDR3 DNA reads as TGCAGCGTTGACGGCGGGTCAAGCTCCTACAATGAGCAGTTCTTC.